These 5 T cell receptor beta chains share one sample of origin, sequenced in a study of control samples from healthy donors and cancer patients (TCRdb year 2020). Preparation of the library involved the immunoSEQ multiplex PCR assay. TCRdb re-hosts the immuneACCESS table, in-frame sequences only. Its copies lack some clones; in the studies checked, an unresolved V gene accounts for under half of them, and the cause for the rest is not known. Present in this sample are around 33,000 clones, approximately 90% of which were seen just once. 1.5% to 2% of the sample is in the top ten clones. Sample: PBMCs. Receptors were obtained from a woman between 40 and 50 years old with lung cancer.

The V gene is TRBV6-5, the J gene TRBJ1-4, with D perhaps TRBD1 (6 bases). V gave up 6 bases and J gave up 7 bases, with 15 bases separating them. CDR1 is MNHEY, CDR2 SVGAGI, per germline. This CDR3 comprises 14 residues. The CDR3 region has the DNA TGTGCCAGCAGCGTACAGGGCTTAGGTGAAAAACTGTTTTTT. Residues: CASSVQGLGEKLFF.

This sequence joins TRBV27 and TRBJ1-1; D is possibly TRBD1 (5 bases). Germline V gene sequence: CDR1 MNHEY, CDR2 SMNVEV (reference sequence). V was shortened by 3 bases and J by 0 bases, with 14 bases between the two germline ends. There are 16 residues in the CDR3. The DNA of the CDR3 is TGTGCCAGCAGTTTGGGACCCCGGGGGGTGAACACTGAAGCTTTCTTT. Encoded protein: CASSLGPRGVNTEAFF.

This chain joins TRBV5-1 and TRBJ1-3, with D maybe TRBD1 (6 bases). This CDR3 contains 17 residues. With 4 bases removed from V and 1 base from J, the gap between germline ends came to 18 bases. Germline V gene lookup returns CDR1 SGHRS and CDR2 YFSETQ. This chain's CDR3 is CASSLSPRGDSGNTIYF. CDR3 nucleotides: TGCGCCAGCAGCCTCAGCCCTAGGGGGGATTCTGGAAACACCATATATTTT. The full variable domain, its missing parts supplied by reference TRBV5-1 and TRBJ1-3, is KAGVTQTPRYLIKTRGQQVTLSCSPISGHRSVSWYQQTPGQGLQFLFEYFSETQRNKGNFPGRFSGRQFSNSRSEMNVSTLELGDSALYLCASSLSPRGDSGNTIYFGEGSWLTVV.

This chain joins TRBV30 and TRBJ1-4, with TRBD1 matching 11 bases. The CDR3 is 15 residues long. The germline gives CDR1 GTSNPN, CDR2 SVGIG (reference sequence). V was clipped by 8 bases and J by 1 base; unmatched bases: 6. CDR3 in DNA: TGTGCCCGGGGCGGGACAGGGGGAACTAATGAAAAACTGTTTTTT. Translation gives CARGGTGGTNEKLFF.

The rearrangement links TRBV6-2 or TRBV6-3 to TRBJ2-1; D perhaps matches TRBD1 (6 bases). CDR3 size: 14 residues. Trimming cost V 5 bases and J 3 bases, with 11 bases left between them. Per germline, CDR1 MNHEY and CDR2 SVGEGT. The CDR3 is CASSKGGSYNEQFF. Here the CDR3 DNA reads TGTGCCAGCAGTAAAGGGGGAAGCTACAATGAGCAGTTCTTC.